The 31 T cell receptor beta chains below come from one sample, sequenced in a study of shared clonotypes between healthy human individuals. Assay used: immunoSEQ multiplex PCR; TCRdb lists only in-frame clones, some missing. The sample has some 2,500,000 clones, over 85% seen once. The sequenced material came from naive CD4+ T cells from PBMCs. The subset was: CD45RA+ positively selected. All receptors come from a man younger than 35 in good health. Some clones in this sample may be carry-over from other donors' samples.

The sample holds a few counts of this clone. The sample contains more than one DNA sequence encoding this CDR3. The chain couples TRBV5-1 to TRBJ2-7; a possible D gene is TRBD2 (6 bases). The V gene lost 1 base and the J gene lost 0 bases, with 8 bases spanning the gap. The CDR3 runs 14 residues. Germline assignment: CDR1 SGHRS and CDR2 YFSETQ. The CDR3 region is CASSLSSGSYEQYF. In DNA form, the CDR3 reads TGCGCCAGCAGCTTGAGTAGCGGCTCCTACGAGCAGTACTTC.

V and J are TRBV6-6 and TRBJ2-7, with D tentatively TRBD2 (6 bases). The germline V gene has CDR1 MNHNY and CDR2 SVGAGI (reference sequence). This CDR3 comprises 13 residues. V was cut by 6 bases and J by 3 bases, with 12 bases left in between. The CDR3: CASSRDSGYEQYF. Here the CDR3 DNA reads TGTGCCAGCAGCCGGGACTCGGGCTACGAGCAGTACTTC.

V is TRBV19 and J is TRBJ2-3, with 7 bases identical to TRBD1. Trimming removed 9 bases from V and 3 bases from J; junction bases left unmatched: 12. Looked up from germline, CDR1 is LNHDA and CDR2 is SQIVND (reference sequence). This CDR3 contains 15 residues. The CDR3 sequence: CASQGTGAVTDTQYF. CDR3 sequence (DNA): TGTGCCAGCCAGGGTACAGGGGCGGTTACAGATACGCAGTATTTT.

This chain links TRBV6-5 with TRBJ1-3; D gene unclear. CDR3 length equals 14 residues. In germline, CDR1 is MNHEY, CDR2 SVGAGI. Trimming took 0 bases from V and 4 from J, leaving 7 bases between them. The CDR3: CASSYSRLGNTIYF. The DNA for the CDR3 is TGTGCCAGCAGTTACTCAAGGTTGGGAAACACCATATATTTT.

The J gene is TRBJ2-2, the V gene TRBV2, with 8 positions matching TRBD1. This CDR3 contains 14 residues. V lost 8 bases to trimming and J lost 1 base; unmatched junction nucleotides: 3. Germline loops: CDR1 SNHLY, CDR2 FYNNEI. Written as DNA, the CDR3 is TGTGCCAGCGCCAGGGGGCTGAACACCGGGGAGCTGTTTTTT. This sequence encodes CASARGLNTGELFF.

CDR3 sequence: CASSVAGQGGGYTF. CDR3 nucleotides: TGTGCCAGCAGCGTAGCCGGGCAGGGAGGCGGCTACACCTTC. J is TRBJ1-2 and V is TRBV9; maybe TRBD1 (5 bases). Per the germline V gene, CDR1 is SGDLS and CDR2 is YYNGEE. The ends were cut back, 0 bases at V and 8 bases at J, with 14 bases in the middle. The CDR3 contains 14 residues.

This rearrangement joins TRBV28 to TRBJ2-2, with 7 bases fitting TRBD1. Germline CDR1 MDHEN, CDR2 SYDVKM. This CDR3 is built from 17 residues. The V and J ends lost 6 bases and 1 base, in that order; junction bases with no gene match: 11. CDR3 nucleotides: TGTGCCAGCAGCTTCGACAGGGCCCCGATGAACACCGGGGAGCTGTTTTTT. Its translation: CASSFDRAPMNTGELFF.

The V and J genes are TRBV18 and TRBJ1-4, with 7 bases that match TRBD1. The CDR3 contains 13 residues. CDR1 and CDR2 (germline): KGHSH, LQKENI. Losses at the gene ends were 6 bases for V and 5 bases for J; bases not matched to a gene: 3. The CDR3, as DNA: TGTGCCAGCTCCCGGGGACAGAATGAAAAACTGTTTTTT. Translating it yields CASSRGQNEKLFF.

CDR3 sequence reads: CASSLGRGYNEQFF. The CDR3 bases are TGTGCCAGCAGTTTAGGGCGGGGCTACAATGAGCAGTTCTTC. This chain connects TRBV27 to TRBJ2-1; tentative D call: TRBD2 (6 bases). Germline CDR1 is MNHEY and CDR2 is SMNVEV (reference sequence). Trimming left V 2 bases short and J 3 bases short, with 8 bases between. This CDR3 has 14 amino acids.

This clone was recorded once. The genes are TRBV10-3 and TRBJ1-4, with 9 bases that match TRBD1. Germline V lookup: CDR1 ENHRY, CDR2 SYGVKD. This CDR3 is 15 amino acids long. Trimming removed 6 bases from V and 7 bases from J; junction bases left unmatched: 9. The CDR3 region is CAIRGSGTGSEKLFF. DNA of the CDR3: TGTGCCATCAGGGGCTCCGGGACAGGGAGTGAAAAACTGTTTTTT.

In regard to this clone: The sample contains more than one DNA sequence encoding this CDR3. The chain links TRBV5-1 to TRBJ2-3; weak D call: TRBD2 (6 bases). The length of the CDR3 is 14 residues. Per the germline V gene, CDR1 is SGHRS and CDR2 is YFSETQ. V lost 5 bases to trimming and J lost 0 bases, with 10 bases between them. The CDR3 DNA reads as TGCGCCAGCAGTGGAGCGGGCAGCACAGATACGCAGTATTTT. Amino acid sequence: CASSGAGSTDTQYF.

The rearrangement uses TRBV7-2 and TRBJ2-3, with D uncertain. The V end was cut by 5 bases, the J end by 6 bases, with 18 bases between. Germline loops: CDR1 SGHTA, CDR2 FQGNSA. CDR3 length: 15 residues. The CDR3 is CASSRSGVSADTQYF. Here the CDR3 DNA reads TGTGCCAGCAGCCGAAGTGGGGTGAGCGCCGATACGCAGTATTTT.

This chain connects TRBV6-5 to TRBJ2-7, with TRBD1 matching 11 bases. The CDR3 contains 14 residues. Per germline, CDR1 MNHEY and CDR2 SVGAGI. Trimming at V came to 7 bases and at J to 6 bases, leaving 8 bases not matched to a gene. The DNA of the CDR3 is TGTGCCAGCACCTCGGGACAGGGGGTCGTCGAGCAGTACTTC. Residues: CASTSGQGVVEQYF.

In nucleotides, the CDR3 is TGTGCCACCAGCAGACCACCGGGACTAGCGGGGCGGGGAAACACCGGGGAGCTGTTTTTT. This translates into CATSRPPGLAGRGNTGELFF. The chain employs TRBV15 and TRBJ2-2; 13 bases map to TRBD2. The J segment lost 2 bases and the V segment lost 2 bases, leaving 11 bases of the junction unmatched. This CDR3 is 20 amino acids long. Germline V gene sequence: CDR1 LNHNV, CDR2 YYDKDF (reference sequence).

This clone has a single count. This CDR3 is also generated by other DNA sequences in the sample. The rearrangement uses TRBV28 and TRBJ1-5; possible D gene TRBD1, 5 bases. CDR1 is MDHEN and CDR2 is SYDVKM in the germline V gene. The CDR3 sequence is 14 residues long. With 6 bases removed from V and 4 bases from J, the gap between germline ends came to 13 bases. The CDR3 DNA reads as TGTGCCAGCAGCCGGGGGGGTGGAAATCAGCCCCAGCATTTT. Translation: CASSRGGGNQPQHF. The entire variable domain, with the rest obtained from reference TRBV28 and TRBJ1-5, is as follows: DVKVTQSSRYLVKRTGEKVFLECVQDMDHENMFWYRQDPGLGLRLIYFSYDVKMKEKGDIPEGYSVSREKKERFSLILESASTNQTSMYLCASSRGGGNQPQHFGDGTRLSIL.

This chain joins TRBV5-1 and TRBJ2-5; no firm D call. The CDR3 loop spans 13 amino acids. The V end lost 1 base, the J end lost 5 bases, and 9 bases lay between the germline ends. Germline V lookup: CDR1 SGHRS, CDR2 YFSETQ. The CDR3 DNA reads as TGCGCCAGCAGCTTGAGCCCGCGGGAGACCCAGTACTTC. It specifies CASSLSPRETQYF. Looking up the rest from reference TRBV5-1 and TRBJ2-5 gives the full variable domain: KAGVTQTPRYLIKTRGQQVTLSCSPISGHRSVSWYQQTPGQGLQFLFEYFSETQRNKGNFPGRFSGRQFSNSRSEMNVSTLELGDSALYLCASSLSPRETQYFGPGTRLLVL.

The chain couples TRBV30 to TRBJ2-3; D remains unclear. The CDR3 has 13 amino acids. The V end was cut by 1 base, the J end by 5 bases, with 10 bases between. The germline V gene encodes CDR1 GTSNPN and CDR2 SVGIG (reference sequence). The CDR3 protein is CAWSARLEDTQYF. DNA for the CDR3: TGTGCCTGGAGTGCTCGTTTGGAAGATACGCAGTATTTT.

This chain uses TRBV28 with TRBJ1-1; TRBD1 matches at 11 bases. Germline trimming cut 2 bases from V and 6 bases from J; bases unmatched to any gene: 11. Germline CDR1 MDHEN, CDR2 SYDVKM. This CDR3 region has 17 residues. CDR3 residues: CASSLRRSRDRGAEAFF. In nucleotides, the CDR3 is TGTGCCAGCAGTTTACGCCGATCGCGGGACAGGGGGGCTGAAGCTTTCTTT.

This chain uses TRBV10-1 with TRBJ2-3; D perhaps matches TRBD2 (5 bases). The CDR3 totals 15 residues. The germline V gene has CDR1 WNHNN and CDR2 SYGVQD (reference sequence). V lost 2 bases to trimming and J lost 1 base, with 10 bases between them. CDR3 DNA sequence: TGCGCCAGCAGTGAGACCGGGGTAGGCACAGATACGCAGTATTTT. Its protein product is CASSETGVGTDTQYF.

The J gene is TRBJ2-1, the V gene TRBV7-9, with TRBD1 matching 7 bases. CDR3 length: 14 amino acids. Germline V gene data show CDR1 as SEHNR and CDR2 as FQNEAQ (reference sequence). J lost 8 bases, V lost 5 bases, and 9 bases had no gene match. CDR3 in DNA: TGTGCCAGCAGCCCCGGGACAGTAAGGGATGAGCAGTTCTTC. Translating gives CASSPGTVRDEQFF.

The gene calls are TRBV5-1 and TRBJ2-5; 9 bases line up with TRBD2. The CDR3 contains 17 residues. Germline V gene sequence: CDR1 SGHRS, CDR2 YFSETQ. V was pared by 0 bases and J by 1 base, with 7 bases of the junction left unmatched. CDR3 residues: CASSLVGPAGGQETQYF. CDR3 bases: TGCGCCAGCAGCTTGGTTGGGCCAGCGGGGGGCCAAGAGACCCAGTACTTC.

The chain links TRBV28 to TRBJ1-2; D is unclear. The length of the CDR3 is 13 residues. CDR1 and CDR2 (germline): MDHEN, SYDVKM. Trimming took 2 bases from V and 3 from J, leaving 7 bases between them. In DNA form, the CDR3 reads TGTGCCAGCAGTTTAGAACAGCACTATGGCTACACCTTC. Amino acids: CASSLEQHYGYTF.

V and J are TRBV6-1 and TRBJ2-1, with D maybe TRBD2 (6 bases). The V end lost 6 bases, the J end lost 9 bases, and 15 bases lay between the germline ends. CDR1 is MNHNS and CDR2 is SASEGT in the germline V gene. The CDR3 spans 13 residues. Here the CDR3 DNA reads TGTGCCAGCAGCGGGAGACTAGGCCTTGAGCAGTTCTTC. This encodes CASSGRLGLEQFF.

The chain carries TRBV7-9 and TRBJ2-7; 8 nucleotides match TRBD2. V trimming: 2 bases; J trimming: 7 bases; junction bases outside the gene matches: 4. The germline gives CDR1 SEHNR, CDR2 FQNEAQ (reference sequence). The CDR3 has 13 residues. The CDR3 nucleotides read TGTGCCAGCAGCTTAATCCTAGCGGGTGAGCAGTACTTC. Encoded protein: CASSLILAGEQYF.

As regards this clone: This sample includes further DNA sequences coding for the same CDR3. V and J are TRBV4-1 and TRBJ2-7; D gene ambiguous. This CDR3 region has 11 residues. Germline values: CDR1 MGHRA, CDR2 YSYEKL. Trimming removed 4 bases at V and 5 bases at J, with 6 bases between. The CDR3 here is CASSLADEQYF. CDR3 DNA: TGCGCCAGCAGCCTCGCCGACGAGCAGTACTTC.

The V gene is TRBV27, the J gene TRBJ2-7; the match to TRBD1 covers 10 bases. The CDR3 contains 15 residues. Per the germline V gene, CDR1 is MNHEY and CDR2 is SMNVEV (reference sequence). The junction had 8 bases not matched to a gene; V was cut back by 4 bases and J by 5 bases. The DNA for the CDR3 is TGTGCCAGCAGTTCACCGGACAGGGGGAGGAACGAGCAGTACTTC. Amino acid sequence: CASSSPDRGRNEQYF.

The rearrangement links TRBV27 to TRBJ2-3, with 10 bases fitting TRBD2. V lost 1 base and J lost 4; bases outside the gene matches: 8. The CDR3 loop spans 17 amino acids. Germline V CDR1 and CDR2: MNHEY, SMNVEV (reference sequence). CDR3 loop: CASSLFGLAGVADTQYF. The CDR3 DNA follows: TGTGCCAGCAGTTTATTCGGCCTAGCGGGAGTAGCAGATACGCAGTATTTT.

This clone was seen a single time. The sample holds other DNA sequences that translate to the same CDR3. The chain has TRBV27 and TRBJ2-7; D is perhaps TRBD1 (6 bases). CDR3 length equals 14 residues. V lost 5 bases and J 0 bases, leaving 11 bases between the germline ends. The germline V gene encodes CDR1 MNHEY and CDR2 SMNVEV (reference sequence). The CDR3, as DNA: TGTGCCAGCAGTCTTACAGGGTTCTCCTACGAGCAGTACTTC. Translated, it gives CASSLTGFSYEQYF.

This chain connects TRBV5-1 to TRBJ2-2; D call uncertain. The V gene's germline CDR1 is SGHRS and CDR2 YFSETQ. With 4 bases removed from V and 0 bases from J, the gap between germline ends came to 13 bases. CDR3 size: 16 residues. The CDR3 spells CASSPADTTNTGELFF. As DNA, the CDR3 is TGCGCCAGCAGCCCGGCCGACACCACGAACACCGGGGAGCTGTTTTTT.

V and J are TRBV7-3 and TRBJ1-1; D call uncertain. Looked up from germline, CDR1 is SGHTA and CDR2 is FQGTGA. V gave up 4 bases and J gave up 1 base, with 7 bases separating them. There are 13 residues in the CDR3. CDR3: CASSWAENTEAFF. CDR3 nucleotide sequence: TGTGCCAGCAGCTGGGCGGAGAACACTGAAGCTTTCTTT.

The chain joins TRBV5-4 to TRBJ2-7, with TRBD2 matching over 9 bases. The CDR3 is 16 amino acids. V shed 5 bases, J shed 0 bases, and the junction held 9 bases outside the gene matches. Germline V lookup: CDR1 SGHNT, CDR2 YYREEE (reference sequence). This CDR3 is CASSTSASGASYEQYF. In DNA form, the CDR3 reads TGTGCCAGCAGTACATCGGCTAGCGGGGCCTCCTACGAGCAGTACTTC.